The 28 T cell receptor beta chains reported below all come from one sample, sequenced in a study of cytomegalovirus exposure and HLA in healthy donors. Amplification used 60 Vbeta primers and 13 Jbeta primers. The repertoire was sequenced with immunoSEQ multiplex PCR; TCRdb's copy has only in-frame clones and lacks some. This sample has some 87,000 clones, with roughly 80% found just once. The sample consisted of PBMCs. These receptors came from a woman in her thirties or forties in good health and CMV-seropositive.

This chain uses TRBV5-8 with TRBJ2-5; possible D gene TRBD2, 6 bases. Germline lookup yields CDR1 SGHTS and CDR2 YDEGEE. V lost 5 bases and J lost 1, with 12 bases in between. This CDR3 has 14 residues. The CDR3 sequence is CASRRGTVQETQYF. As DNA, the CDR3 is TGTGCCAGCAGGCGAGGGACTGTCCAAGAGACCCAGTACTTC.

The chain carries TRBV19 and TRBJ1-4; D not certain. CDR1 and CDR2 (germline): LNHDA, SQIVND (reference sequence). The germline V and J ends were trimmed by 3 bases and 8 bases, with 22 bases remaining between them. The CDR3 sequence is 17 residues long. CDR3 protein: CASSINRGITRGEKLFF. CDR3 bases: TGTGCCAGTAGTATTAACCGTGGCATCACCCGCGGGGAAAAACTGTTTTTT.

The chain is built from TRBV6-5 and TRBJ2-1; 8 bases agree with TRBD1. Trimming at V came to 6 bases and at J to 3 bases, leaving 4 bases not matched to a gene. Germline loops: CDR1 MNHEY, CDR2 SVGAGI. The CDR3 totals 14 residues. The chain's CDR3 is CASRGTGRYNEQFF. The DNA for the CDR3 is TGTGCCAGCAGAGGGACAGGCCGCTACAATGAGCAGTTCTTC.

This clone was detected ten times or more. The CDR3 sequence is CASSFGQPLDGYTF. The CDR3 DNA follows: TGTGCCAGCAGCTTTGGACAGCCTCTTGATGGCTACACCTTC. V is TRBV5-4 and J is TRBJ1-2; TRBD1 might be the D (6 bases). V dropped 2 bases and J dropped 6 bases, with 14 bases sitting between them. In germline, CDR1 is SGHNT, CDR2 YYREEE (reference sequence). This CDR3 is built from 14 residues.

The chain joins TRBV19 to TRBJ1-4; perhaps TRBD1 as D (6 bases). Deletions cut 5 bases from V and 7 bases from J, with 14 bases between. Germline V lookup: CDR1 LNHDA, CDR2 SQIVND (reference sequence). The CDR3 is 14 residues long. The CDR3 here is CASSRNRDAEKLFF. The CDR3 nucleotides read TGTGCCAGTAGTCGTAACAGGGATGCTGAAAAACTGTTTTTT.

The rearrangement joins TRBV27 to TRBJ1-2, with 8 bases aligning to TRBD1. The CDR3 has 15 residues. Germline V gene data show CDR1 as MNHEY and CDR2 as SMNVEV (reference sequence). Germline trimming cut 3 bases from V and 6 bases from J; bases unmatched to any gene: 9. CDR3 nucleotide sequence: TGTGCCAGCAGTTTGGTTCCAGGGGGCGCGAATGGCTACACCTTC. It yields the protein CASSLVPGGANGYTF.

The CDR3 DNA reads as TGCGCCAGCAGCTCCCGGGACACTCTGAAAGAGACCCAGTACTTC. Its protein product is CASSSRDTLKETQYF. This chain joins TRBV5-1 and TRBJ2-5, with a tentative D call TRBD1 (6 bases). Trimming took 3 bases from V and 3 from J, leaving 15 bases between them. This CDR3 is 15 amino acids long. The V gene's germline CDR1 is SGHRS and CDR2 YFSETQ.

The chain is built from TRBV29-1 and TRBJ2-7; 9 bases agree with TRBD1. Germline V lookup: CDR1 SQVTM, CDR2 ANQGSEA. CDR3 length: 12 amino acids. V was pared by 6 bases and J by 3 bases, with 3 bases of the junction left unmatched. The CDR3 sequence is CSVADRGYEQYF. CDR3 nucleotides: TGCAGCGTGGCGGACAGGGGCTACGAGCAGTACTTC.

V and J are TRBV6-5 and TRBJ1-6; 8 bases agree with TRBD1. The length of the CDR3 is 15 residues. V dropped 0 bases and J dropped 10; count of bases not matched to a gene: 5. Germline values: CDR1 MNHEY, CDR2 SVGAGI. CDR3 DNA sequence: TGTGCCAGCAGTTACTCGACAGGGGTATACTCACCCCTCCACTTT. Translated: CASSYSTGVYSPLHF.

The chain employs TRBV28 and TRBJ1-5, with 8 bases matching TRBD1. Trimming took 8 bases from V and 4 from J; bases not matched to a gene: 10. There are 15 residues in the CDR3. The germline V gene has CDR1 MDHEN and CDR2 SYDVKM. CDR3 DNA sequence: TGTGCCAGCCTCCTTCAGGGGGCCGGGAATCAGCCCCAGCATTTT. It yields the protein CASLLQGAGNQPQHF.

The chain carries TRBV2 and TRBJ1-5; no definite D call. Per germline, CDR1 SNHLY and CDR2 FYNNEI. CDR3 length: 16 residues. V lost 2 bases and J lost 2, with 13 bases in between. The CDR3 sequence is CASSESVRAGNQPQHF. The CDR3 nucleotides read TGTGCCAGCAGTGAAAGTGTGAGGGCTGGCAATCAGCCCCAGCATTTT.

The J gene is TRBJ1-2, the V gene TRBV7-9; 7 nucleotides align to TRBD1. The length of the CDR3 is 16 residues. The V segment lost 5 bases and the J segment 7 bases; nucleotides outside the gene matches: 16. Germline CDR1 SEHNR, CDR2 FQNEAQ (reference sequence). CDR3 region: CASSPETGSVGRGYTF. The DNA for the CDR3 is TGTGCCAGCAGCCCTGAGACAGGGTCCGTGGGACGTGGCTACACCTTC.

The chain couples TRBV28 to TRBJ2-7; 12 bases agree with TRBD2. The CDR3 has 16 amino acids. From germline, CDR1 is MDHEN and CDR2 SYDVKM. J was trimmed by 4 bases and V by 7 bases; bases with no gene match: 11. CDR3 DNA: TGTGCCAGCAACCTTGCTTGGACTAGCGGGGATTACGAGCAGTACTTC. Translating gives CASNLAWTSGDYEQYF.

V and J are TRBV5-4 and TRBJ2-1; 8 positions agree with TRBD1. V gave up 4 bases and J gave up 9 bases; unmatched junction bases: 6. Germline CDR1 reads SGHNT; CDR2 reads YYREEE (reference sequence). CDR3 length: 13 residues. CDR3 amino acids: CASSGQGVSEQFF. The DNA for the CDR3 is TGTGCCAGCAGCGGACAGGGCGTTAGTGAGCAGTTCTTC.

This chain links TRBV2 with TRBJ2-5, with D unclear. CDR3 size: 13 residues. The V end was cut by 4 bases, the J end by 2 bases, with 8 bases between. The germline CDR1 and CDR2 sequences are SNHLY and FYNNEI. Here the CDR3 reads CASSGNRQETQYF. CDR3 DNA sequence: TGTGCCAGCAGTGGGAACAGACAAGAGACCCAGTACTTC.

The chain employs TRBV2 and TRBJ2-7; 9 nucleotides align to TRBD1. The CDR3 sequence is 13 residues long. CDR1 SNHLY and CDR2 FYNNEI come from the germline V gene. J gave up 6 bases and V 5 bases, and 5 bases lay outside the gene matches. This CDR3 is CASSQDRGGEQYF. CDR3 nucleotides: TGTGCCAGCAGTCAAGACAGGGGGGGCGAGCAGTACTTC.

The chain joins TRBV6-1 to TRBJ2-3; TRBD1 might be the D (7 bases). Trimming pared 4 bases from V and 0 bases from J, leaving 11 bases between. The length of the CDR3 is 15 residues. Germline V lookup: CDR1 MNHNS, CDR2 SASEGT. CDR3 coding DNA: TGTGCCAGCAGTGGACAGGGAGGTAGCACAGATACGCAGTATTTT. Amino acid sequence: CASSGQGGSTDTQYF.

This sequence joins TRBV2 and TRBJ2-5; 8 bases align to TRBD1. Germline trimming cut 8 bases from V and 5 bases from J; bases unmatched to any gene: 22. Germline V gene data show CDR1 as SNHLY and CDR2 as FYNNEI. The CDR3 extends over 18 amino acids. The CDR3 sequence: CASPLKRTGKLVSETQYF. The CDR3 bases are TGTGCCAGCCCCCTTAAGCGGACAGGGAAGTTAGTTTCGGAGACCCAGTACTTC.

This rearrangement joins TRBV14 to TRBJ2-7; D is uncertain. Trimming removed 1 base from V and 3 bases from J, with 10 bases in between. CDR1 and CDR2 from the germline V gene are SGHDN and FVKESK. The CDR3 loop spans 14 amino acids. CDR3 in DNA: TGTGCCAGCAGCCAAGTTTGGAGCGACTACGAGCAGTACTTC. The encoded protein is CASSQVWSDYEQYF. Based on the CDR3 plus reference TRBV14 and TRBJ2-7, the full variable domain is EAGVTQFPSHSVIEKGQTVTLRCDPISGHDNLYWYRRVMGKEIKFLLHFVKESKQDESGMPNNRFLAERTGGTYSTLKVQPAELEDSGVYFCASSQVWSDYEQYFGPGTRLTVT.

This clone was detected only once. The CDR3 here is CASSQEKGRGASYNEQFF. The CDR3 DNA is TGCGCCAGCAGCCAAGAAAAGGGGCGGGGGGCCTCCTACAATGAGCAGTTCTTC. The gene calls are TRBV4-1 and TRBJ2-1, with 8 bases that match TRBD2. Per germline, CDR1 MGHRA and CDR2 YSYEKL. CDR3 length: 18 residues. J lost 0 bases, V lost 0 bases, and 7 bases had no gene match.

This chain's CDR3 is CASSLSLAGGIDGEQFF. The CDR3 bases are TGTGCCAGCAGCTTATCTCTAGCGGGAGGGATAGACGGTGAGCAGTTCTTC. This chain connects TRBV7-9 to TRBJ2-1; 12 nucleotides agree with TRBD2. Trimming cost V 2 bases and J 9 bases; bases outside gene matches: 11. Germline assignment: CDR1 SEHNR and CDR2 FQNEAQ (reference sequence). The CDR3 has 17 amino acids.

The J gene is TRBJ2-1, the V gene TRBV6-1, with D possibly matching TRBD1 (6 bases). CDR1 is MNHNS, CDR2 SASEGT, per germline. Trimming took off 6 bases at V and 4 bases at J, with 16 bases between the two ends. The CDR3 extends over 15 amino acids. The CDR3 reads CASRVPGTSYNEQFF. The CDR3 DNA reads TGTGCCAGCAGAGTCCCCGGGACATCGTACAATGAGCAGTTCTTC.

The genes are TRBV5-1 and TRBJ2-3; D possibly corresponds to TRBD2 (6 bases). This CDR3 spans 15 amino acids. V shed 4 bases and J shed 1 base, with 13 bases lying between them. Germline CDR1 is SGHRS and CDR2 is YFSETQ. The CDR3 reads CASSGRLAGTDTQYF. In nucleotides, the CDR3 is TGCGCCAGCAGCGGGAGATTAGCGGGCACAGATACGCAGTATTTT.

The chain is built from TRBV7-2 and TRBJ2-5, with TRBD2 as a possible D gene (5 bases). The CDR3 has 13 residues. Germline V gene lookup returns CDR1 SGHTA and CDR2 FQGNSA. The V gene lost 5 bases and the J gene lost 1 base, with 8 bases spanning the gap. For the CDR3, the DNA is TGTGCCAGCAGCGGGGAGATCCAAGAGACCCAGTACTTC. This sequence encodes CASSGEIQETQYF. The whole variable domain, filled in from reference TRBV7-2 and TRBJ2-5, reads GAGVSQSPSNKVTEKGKDVELRCDPISGHTALYWYRQSLGQGLEFLIYFQGNSAPDKSGLPSDRFSAERTGGSVSTLTIQRTQQEDSAVYLCASSGEIQETQYFGPGTRLLVL.

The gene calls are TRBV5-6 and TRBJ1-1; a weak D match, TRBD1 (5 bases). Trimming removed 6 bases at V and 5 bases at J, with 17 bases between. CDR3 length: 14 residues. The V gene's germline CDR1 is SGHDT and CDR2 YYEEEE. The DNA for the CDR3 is TGTGCCAGCACCAAGGTTCGGGGGGGAACTGAAGCTTTCTTT. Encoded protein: CASTKVRGGTEAFF.

CDR3 DNA sequence: TGCAGCGTTCCGGATGGGGCGGGACGCCAAGAGACCCAGTACTTC. Translating gives CSVPDGAGRQETQYF. The gene calls are TRBV29-1 and TRBJ2-5; D is perhaps TRBD2 (6 bases). CDR1 SQVTM and CDR2 ANQGSEA come from the germline V gene. The CDR3 totals 15 residues. The V gene lost 5 bases and the J gene lost 1 base, with 17 bases spanning the gap.

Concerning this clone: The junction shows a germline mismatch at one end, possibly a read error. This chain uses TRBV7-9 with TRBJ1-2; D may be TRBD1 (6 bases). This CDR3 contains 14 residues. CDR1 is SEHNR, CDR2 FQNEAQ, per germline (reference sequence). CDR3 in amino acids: CSSSGGSGFYGYTF. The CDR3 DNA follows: TGTTCCAGCAGCGGGGGCTCGGGTTTCTATGGCTACACCTTC.

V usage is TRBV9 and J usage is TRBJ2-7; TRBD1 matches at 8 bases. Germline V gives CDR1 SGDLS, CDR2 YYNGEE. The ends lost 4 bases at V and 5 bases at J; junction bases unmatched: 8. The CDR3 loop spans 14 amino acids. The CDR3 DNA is TGTGCCAGCAGCATCACCTCGACAGGGGACGAGCAGTACTTC. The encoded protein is CASSITSTGDEQYF.